Below, 25 T cell receptor beta chains from the same sample are listed, as sequenced in a study of T cells in Graves' hyperthyroidism and ophthalmopathy. It was RNA transcripts that yielded the amplified TCR beta CDR3 regions. TCR CDR3 regions were first amplified by RT-PCR with HTBI primers. Using its own MiXCR run on the multiplex PCR reads, TCRdb lists one record per CDR3 protein. Of roughly 560,000 distinct CDR3 sequences listed, approximately 15% are singletons. Sequences were obtained from blood. These receptors came from a middle-aged woman with Graves' ophthalmopathy.

This clonotype was detected many times. The chain has TRBV28 and TRBJ2-7; 8 positions agree with TRBD1. This CDR3 has 15 residues. In germline, CDR1 is MDHEN, CDR2 SYDVKM. The J segment lost 2 bases and the V segment lost 4 bases, leaving 7 bases of the junction unmatched. CDR3 amino acids: CASSSWDRTTYEQYF. As DNA, the CDR3 is TGTGCCAGCAGTTCCTGGGACAGGACCACCTACGAGCAGTACTTC.

This clonotype was recorded a few times. V gene TRBV28 combines with J gene TRBJ2-2; 9 nucleotides match TRBD2. Trimming took 5 bases from V and 4 from J; bases not matched to a gene: 14. The CDR3 sequence is 18 residues long. In germline, CDR1 is MDHEN, CDR2 SYDVKM. CDR3 DNA: TGTGCCAGCAGTCCCCGGGGCGGGAGGGCCACGGGCACCGGGGAGCTGTTTTTT. Amino acid sequence: CASSPRGGRATGTGELFF.

CDR3 nucleotide sequence: TGTGCCAGTAGCACGGGTCACTCTGGAAACACCATATATTTT. As protein: CASSTGHSGNTIYF. V usage is TRBV19 and J usage is TRBJ1-3; D remains unclear. The V and J ends lost 6 bases and 0 bases respectively, with 9 bases between them. CDR3 size: 14 residues. Germline V lookup: CDR1 LNHDA, CDR2 SQIVND (reference sequence). Complete variable domain (other parts from reference TRBV19 and TRBJ1-3): DGGITQSPKYLFRKEGQNVTLSCEQNLNHDAMYWYRQDPGQGLRLIYYSQIVNDFQKGDIAEGYSVSREKKESFPLTVTSAQKNPTAFYLCASSTGHSGNTIYFGEGSWLTVV.

The chain links TRBV19 to TRBJ1-1; D gene unclear. The CDR3 loop spans 15 amino acids. CDR1 LNHDA and CDR2 SQIVND come from the germline V gene (reference sequence). Trimming pared 0 bases from V and 0 bases from J, leaving 8 bases between. CDR3 loop: CASSIESDMNTEAFF. The DNA of the CDR3 is TGTGCCAGTAGTATAGAAAGCGACATGAACACTGAAGCTTTCTTT. The variable domain in full, completed from reference TRBV19 and TRBJ1-1, reads DGGITQSPKYLFRKEGQNVTLSCEQNLNHDAMYWYRQDPGQGLRLIYYSQIVNDFQKGDIAEGYSVSREKKESFPLTVTSAQKNPTAFYLCASSIESDMNTEAFFGQGTRLTVV.

The sample holds many counts of this clonotype. This chain joins TRBV19 and TRBJ1-1; D not certain. CDR1 and CDR2 from the germline V gene are LNHDA and SQIVND (reference sequence). With 7 bases removed from V and 5 bases from J, the gap between germline ends came to 17 bases. The CDR3 consists of 14 residues. The CDR3: CASKVGRASTEAFF. The CDR3 coding sequence is TGTGCCAGTAAGGTCGGGAGGGCAAGTACTGAAGCTTTCTTT. The entire variable domain, with the rest obtained from reference TRBV19 and TRBJ1-1, is as follows: DGGITQSPKYLFRKEGQNVTLSCEQNLNHDAMYWYRQDPGQGLRLIYYSQIVNDFQKGDIAEGYSVSREKKESFPLTVTSAQKNPTAFYLCASKVGRASTEAFFGQGTRLTVV.

This clonotype was counted between two and nine times. This chain joins TRBV11-1 and TRBJ2-6; a possible D gene is TRBD1 (6 bases). The germline V and J ends were trimmed by 5 bases and 4 bases, with 21 bases remaining between them. This CDR3 has 18 amino acids. Germline V CDR1 and CDR2: SGHAT, FQDESV (reference sequence). The CDR3 region has the DNA TGTGCCAGCAGCCTTAGGCAGGGGCTTCTTCTCGGGGCCAACGTCCTGACTTTC. This gives the protein CASSLRQGLLLGANVLTF.

The rearrangement links TRBV7-2 to TRBJ2-5; 14 positions match TRBD2. Losses at the gene ends were 4 bases for V and 5 bases for J; bases not matched to a gene: 6. The germline gives CDR1 SGHTA, CDR2 FQGNSA. The CDR3 is 16 residues long. The CDR3 reads CASSSGLAGASETQYF. CDR3 bases: TGTGCCAGCAGCTCGGGACTAGCGGGAGCCTCGGAGACCCAGTACTTC.

V usage is TRBV11-2 and J usage is TRBJ2-2, with D hard to call. The length of the CDR3 is 16 residues. Trimming removed 2 bases at V and 2 bases at J, with 12 bases between. Germline values: CDR1 SGHAT, CDR2 FQNNGV. CDR3 sequence: CASSLNRAANTGELFF. The CDR3 nucleotides are TGTGCCAGCAGCTTAAACCGGGCCGCAAACACCGGGGAGCTGTTTTTT.

This clonotype was seen at least ten times. The rearrangement links TRBV12-3 or TRBV12-4 to TRBJ2-5; TRBD1 matches at 9 bases. Trimming took 6 bases from V and 6 from J; bases not matched to a gene: 11. The CDR3 sequence is 15 residues long. The CDR3 sequence is CASSPTLTGGKTQYF. The CDR3 nucleotides read TGTGCCAGCAGCCCTACCCTCACAGGGGGCAAGACCCAGTACTTC.

This clonotype was picked up many times. The gene calls are TRBV11-2 and TRBJ1-1; D may be TRBD1 (6 bases). CDR3 length: 13 residues. Germline CDR1 and CDR2: SGHAT and FQNNGV. With 1 base removed from V and 7 bases from J, the gap between germline ends came to 10 bases. CDR3 loop: CASSLGEGVEAFF. The CDR3 bases are TGTGCCAGCAGCTTAGGGGAGGGGGTTGAAGCTTTCTTT.

Ten or more counts support this clonotype. This rearrangement joins TRBV28 to TRBJ2-7; 12 bases are a match to TRBD1. Trimming removed 5 bases from V and 6 bases from J; junction bases left unmatched: 8. The CDR3 totals 15 residues. Germline V gene data show CDR1 as MDHEN and CDR2 as SYDVKM. CDR3 loop: CASSTTGQGAGEQYF. CDR3 coding DNA: TGTGCCAGCAGTACCACGGGACAGGGGGCGGGCGAGCAGTACTTC. The complete variable domain, with remaining parts taken from reference TRBV28 and TRBJ2-7, reads DVKVTQSSRYLVKRTGEKVFLECVQDMDHENMFWYRQDPGLGLRLIYFSYDVKMKEKGDIPEGYSVSREKKERFSLILESASTNQTSMYLCASSTTGQGAGEQYFGPGTRLTVT.

This clonotype was observed a handful of times. The chain carries TRBV11-3 and TRBJ1-1, with D hard to call. This CDR3 region has 13 residues. CDR1 is SGHNT, CDR2 YENEEA, per germline. V was clipped by 5 bases and J by 3 bases, with 10 bases between them. The CDR3 loop is CASSIGDYTEAFF. The CDR3 DNA sequence: TGTGCCAGCAGCATAGGAGACTACACTGAAGCTTTCTTT.

The chain recombines TRBV6-2 or TRBV6-3 with TRBJ2-5; no clear D gene. Germline CDR1 is MNHEY and CDR2 is SVGEGT. The CDR3 consists of 15 residues. With 6 bases removed from V and 0 bases from J, the gap between germline ends came to 14 bases. The CDR3 DNA follows: TGTGCCAGCAGCAATGGTGAGGAGAACCAAGAGACCCAGTACTTC. Its protein is CASSNGEENQETQYF.

V and J are TRBV5-1 and TRBJ2-7; TRBD1 aligns across 7 bases. The ends lost 8 bases at V and 6 bases at J; junction bases unmatched: 11. This CDR3 contains 13 residues. Germline loops: CDR1 SGHRS, CDR2 YFSETQ. The CDR3 protein is CASTTGRAGEQYF. The CDR3 DNA reads as TGCGCCAGTACGACAGGGAGAGCTGGCGAGCAGTACTTC.

As concerns this clonotype: This clone may be a read error of a much larger clone one base away. The chain recombines TRBV2 with TRBJ2-5, with D possibly called TRBD1 or TRBD2 (6 bases each). The germline V gene encodes CDR1 SNHLY and CDR2 FYNNEI. The CDR3 length is 12 residues. The CDR3 protein is CASGTSGETRYF. CDR3 DNA sequence: TGTGCCAGCGGGACTTCAGGGGAGACCCGGTACTTC.

This clonotype was counted ten times or more. One junction end does not reproduce the germline sequence, and a read error may be involved. The chain combines TRBV28 with TRBJ1-5; 7 bases are a match to TRBD1. This CDR3 comprises 19 residues. Germline lookup yields CDR1 MDHEN and CDR2 SYDVKM. CDR3 loop: CASSLFTGRTGGGNQPQHF. In DNA, the CDR3 is TGTGCCAGCAGTTTGTTCACCGGCCGGACAGGAGGAGGGAATCAACCCCAGCATTTT.

This clonotype has only a few counts. V usage is TRBV4-1 and J usage is TRBJ2-2; 9 nucleotides align to TRBD1. The junction had 6 bases not matched to a gene; V was cut back by 3 bases and J by 4 bases. Germline V CDR1 and CDR2: MGHRA, YSYEKL. This CDR3 contains 16 residues. CDR3 region: CASSHPGTGLTGELFF. In DNA form, the CDR3 reads TGCGCCAGCAGCCACCCCGGGACAGGGCTCACCGGGGAGCTGTTTTTT.

This rearrangement joins TRBV15 to TRBJ2-7; D not resolved. V was shortened by 0 bases and J by 5 bases, with 8 bases between the two germline ends. The CDR3 spans 13 residues. Germline values: CDR1 LNHNV, CDR2 YYDKDF (reference sequence). CDR3 residues: CATSRDKGNEQYF. DNA of the CDR3: TGTGCCACCAGCAGAGATAAGGGTAACGAGCAGTACTTC.

This chain connects TRBV28 to TRBJ2-4, with 8 bases that match TRBD1. Looked up from germline, CDR1 is MDHEN and CDR2 is SYDVKM. The CDR3 is 14 amino acids. V was pared by 8 bases and J by 2 bases, with 5 bases of the junction left unmatched. CDR3 amino acids: CASSPGGPKNIQYF. CDR3 coding DNA: TGTGCCAGCTCACCAGGGGGCCCCAAAAACATTCAGTACTTC.

This clonotype was observed many times. This chain connects TRBV25-1 to TRBJ1-2; D possibly corresponds to TRBD1 (5 bases). In germline, CDR1 is MGHDK, CDR2 SYGVNS. V gave up 8 bases and J gave up 8 bases, with 18 bases separating them. The CDR3 has 13 residues. For the CDR3, the DNA is TGTGCCAGCGGACGGGACGGGGTTCGGGGCTACACCTTC. Its translation is CASGRDGVRGYTF.

Many counts were recorded for this clonotype. The chain recombines TRBV12-3 or TRBV12-4 with TRBJ2-5; 13 bases match TRBD2. The CDR3 runs to 17 residues. Trimming removed 4 bases from V and 1 base from J; junction bases left unmatched: 6. For the CDR3, the DNA is TGTGCCAGCAGTTCTGACGGACTAGCGGGGGTCCAAGAGACCCAGTACTTC. Translating gives CASSSDGLAGVQETQYF.

This clonotype was detected ten times or more. The chain combines TRBV15 with TRBJ2-5; 10 bases fit TRBD2. The CDR3 spans 16 residues. Germline V lookup: CDR1 LNHNV, CDR2 YYDKDF (reference sequence). The trim removed 3 bases at V and 4 bases at J, leaving 8 bases unmatched. Here the CDR3 reads CATSSPAGGRIETQYF. The CDR3 coding sequence is TGTGCCACCAGCAGTCCAGCGGGAGGGAGGATAGAGACCCAGTACTTC.

This clonotype came up many times. The chain carries TRBV20-1 and TRBJ1-1; possibly TRBD1 for D (5 bases). Germline assignment: CDR1 DFQATT and CDR2 SNEGSKA (reference sequence). Trimming pared 6 bases from V and 1 base from J, leaving 12 bases between. This CDR3 contains 13 residues. The CDR3 spells CSAETVSNTEAFF. The CDR3 nucleotides read TGCAGTGCCGAGACAGTGTCGAACACTGAAGCTTTCTTT.

The table lists this clonotype with a few counts. The rearrangement joins TRBV9 to TRBJ2-2; D uncertain. This CDR3 has 12 residues. Germline V gives CDR1 SGDLS, CDR2 YYNGEE. With 1 base removed from V and 8 bases from J, the gap between germline ends came to 6 bases. CDR3 residues: CASSVTSGELFF. DNA for the CDR3: TGTGCCAGCAGCGTAACCTCAGGGGAGCTGTTTTTT.

The CDR3 here is CASSLGTGTPSYEQYF. The CDR3 nucleotides are TGCGCCAGCAGCTTAGGAACCGGGACTCCCTCCTACGAGCAGTACTTC. The gene calls are TRBV5-1 and TRBJ2-7, with a weak D call TRBD2 (6 bases). V shed 2 bases and J shed 0 bases, with 15 bases lying between them. Germline CDR1 and CDR2: SGHRS and YFSETQ. The length of the CDR3 is 16 residues.